This T cell receptor beta chain was identified in a study of persistence of HIV-infected CD4 T cells. Study at large: Donors were ART-treated; their CMV- and Gag-responding CD4+ T cells were isolated. Notes on the study in general: TCR oligoclonality correlated with proviral oligoclonality in the same sorted populations.

Germline V gives CDR1 SGHDT, CDR2 YYEEEE. The CDR3 covers 14 residues. Trimming left V 3 bases short and J 9 bases short, with 13 bases between. Cells were stimulated with overlapping HIV-1 Gag 15-mer peptides. Memory cells lacking CD40L and CD69 with high CD45RO were sorted. For approximately 20 hours, CD8-depleted PBMCs received anti-CD28/CD49d costimulation, a CD40-blocking antibody and enfuvirtide. In regard to this clone: The target antigen is unknown.

The libraries were made with immunoSEQ version 4 in survey mode. The repertoire was sequenced with immunoSEQ multiplex PCR; TCRdb's copy has only in-frame clones and lacks some. Among tens of thousands of clones listed, about four fifths were seen once. Material: CD4+ T cells sorted from PBMCs after approximately 20-hour stimulation, obtained from a patient who received antiretroviral therapy. V and J are TRBV5-6 and TRBJ1-6, with unresolved D. This sequence originates from an adult man with HIV who was CMV-seropositive. Here the CDR3 reads CASSSSSAGSPLHF. CDR3 sequence (DNA): TGTGCCAGCAGCTCCTCTTCCGCGGGTTCACCCCTCCACTTT. Filled out from reference TRBV5-6 and TRBJ1-6, the complete variable domain reads DAGVTQSPTHLIKTRGQQVTLRCSPKSGHDTVSWYQQALGQGPQFIFQYYEEEERQRGNFPDRFSGHQFPNYSSELNVNALLLGDSALYLCASSSSSAGSPLHFGNGTRLTVT.